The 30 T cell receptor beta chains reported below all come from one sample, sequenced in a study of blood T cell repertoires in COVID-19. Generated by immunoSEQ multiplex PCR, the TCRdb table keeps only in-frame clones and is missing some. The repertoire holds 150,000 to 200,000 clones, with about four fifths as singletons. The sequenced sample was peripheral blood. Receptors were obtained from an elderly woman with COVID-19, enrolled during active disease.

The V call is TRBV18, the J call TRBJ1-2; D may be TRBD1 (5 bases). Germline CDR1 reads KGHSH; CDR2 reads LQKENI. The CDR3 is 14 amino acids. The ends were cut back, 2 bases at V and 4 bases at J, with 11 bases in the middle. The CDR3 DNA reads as TGTGCCAGCTCACCAGCGGGACGGACCTATGGCTACACCTTC. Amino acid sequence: CASSPAGRTYGYTF.

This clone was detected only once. The CDR3 spells CASSFTVEYGYTF. In DNA, the CDR3 is TGTGCCAGCAGCTTCACAGTCGAATATGGCTACACCTTC. The J gene is TRBJ1-2, the V gene TRBV7-8; D is unresolved. CDR3 size: 13 residues. V gave up 3 bases and J gave up 5 bases, with 10 bases separating them. Looked up from germline, CDR1 is SGHVS and CDR2 is FQNEAQ.

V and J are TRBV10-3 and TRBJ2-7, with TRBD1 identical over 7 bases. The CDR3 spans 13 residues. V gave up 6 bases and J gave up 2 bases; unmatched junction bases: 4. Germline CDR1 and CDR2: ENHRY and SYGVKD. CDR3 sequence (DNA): TGTGCCATCAGGGATGACAGGGCCTACGAGCAGTACTTC. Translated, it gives CAIRDDRAYEQYF.

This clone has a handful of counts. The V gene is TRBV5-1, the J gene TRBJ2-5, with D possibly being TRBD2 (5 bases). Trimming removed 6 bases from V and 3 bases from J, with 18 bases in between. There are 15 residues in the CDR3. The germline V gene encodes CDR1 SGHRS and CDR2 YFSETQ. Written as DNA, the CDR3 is TGCGCCAGCACCCCTTTGCCGGGGAAGGAAGAGACCCAGTACTTC. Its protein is CASTPLPGKEETQYF. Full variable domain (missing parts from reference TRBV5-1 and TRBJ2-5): KAGVTQTPRYLIKTRGQQVTLSCSPISGHRSVSWYQQTPGQGLQFLFEYFSETQRNKGNFPGRFSGRQFSNSRSEMNVSTLELGDSALYLCASTPLPGKEETQYFGPGTRLLVL.

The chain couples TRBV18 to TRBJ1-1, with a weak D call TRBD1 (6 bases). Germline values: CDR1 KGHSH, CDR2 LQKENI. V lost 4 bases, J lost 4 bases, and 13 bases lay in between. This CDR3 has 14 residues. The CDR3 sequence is CASSRQDRRTEAFF. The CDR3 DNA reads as TGTGCCAGCTCACGACAGGACAGACGCACTGAAGCTTTCTTT.

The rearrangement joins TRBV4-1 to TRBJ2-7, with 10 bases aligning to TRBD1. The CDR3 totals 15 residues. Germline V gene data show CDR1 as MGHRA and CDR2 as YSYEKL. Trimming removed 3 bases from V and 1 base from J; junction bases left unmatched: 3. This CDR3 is CASSHPGQGSYEQYF. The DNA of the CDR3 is TGCGCCAGCAGCCACCCGGGACAGGGGTCCTACGAGCAGTACTTC.

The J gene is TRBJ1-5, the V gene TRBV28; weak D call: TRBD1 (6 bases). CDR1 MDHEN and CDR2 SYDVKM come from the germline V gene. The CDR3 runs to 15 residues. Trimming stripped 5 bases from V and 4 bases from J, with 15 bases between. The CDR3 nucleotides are TGTGCCAGCAGTCTCCAGGGGCCTCTTAATCAGCCCCAGCATTTT. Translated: CASSLQGPLNQPQHF.

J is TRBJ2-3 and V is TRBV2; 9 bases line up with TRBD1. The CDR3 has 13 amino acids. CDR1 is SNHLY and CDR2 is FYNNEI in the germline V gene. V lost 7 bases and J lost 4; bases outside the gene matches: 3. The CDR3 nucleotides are TGTGCCAGCAATCGACAGGGGGCAGATACGCAGTATTTT. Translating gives CASNRQGADTQYF. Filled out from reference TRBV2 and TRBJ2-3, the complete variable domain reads EPEVTQTPSHQVTQMGQEVILRCVPISNHLYFYWYRQILGQKVEFLVSFYNNEISEKSEIFDDQFSVERPDGSNFTLKIRSTKLEDSAMYFCASNRQGADTQYFGPGTRLTVL.

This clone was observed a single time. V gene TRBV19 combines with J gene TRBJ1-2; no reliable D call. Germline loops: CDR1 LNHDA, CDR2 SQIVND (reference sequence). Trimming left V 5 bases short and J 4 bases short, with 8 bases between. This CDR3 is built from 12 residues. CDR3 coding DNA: TGTGCCAGTAGTGTCCACAGCTATGGCTACACCTTC. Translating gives CASSVHSYGYTF.

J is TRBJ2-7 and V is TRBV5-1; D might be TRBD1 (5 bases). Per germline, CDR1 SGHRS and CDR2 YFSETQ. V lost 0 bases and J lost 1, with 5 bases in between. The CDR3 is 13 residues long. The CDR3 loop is CASSLGQSYEQYF. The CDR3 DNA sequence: TGCGCCAGCAGCTTGGGACAGTCCTACGAGCAGTACTTC.

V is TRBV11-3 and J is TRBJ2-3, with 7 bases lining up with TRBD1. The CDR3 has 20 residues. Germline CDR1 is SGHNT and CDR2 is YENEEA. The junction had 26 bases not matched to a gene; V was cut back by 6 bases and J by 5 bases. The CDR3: CASSNGTSADPRQGVDTQYF. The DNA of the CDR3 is TGTGCCAGCAGTAATGGAACGAGCGCGGACCCAAGACAGGGTGTAGATACGCAGTATTTT.

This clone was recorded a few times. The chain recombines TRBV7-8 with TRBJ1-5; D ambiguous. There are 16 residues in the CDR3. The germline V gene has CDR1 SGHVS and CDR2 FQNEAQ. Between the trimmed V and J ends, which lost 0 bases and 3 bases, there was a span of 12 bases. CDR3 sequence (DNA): TGTGCCAGCAGCTTAGCATTCCCACTCTCCAATCAGCCCCAGCATTTT. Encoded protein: CASSLAFPLSNQPQHF.

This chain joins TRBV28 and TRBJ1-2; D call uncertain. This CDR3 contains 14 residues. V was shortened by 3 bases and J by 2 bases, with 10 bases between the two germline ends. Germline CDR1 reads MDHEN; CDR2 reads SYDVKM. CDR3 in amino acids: CASSFGQVNYGYTF. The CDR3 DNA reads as TGTGCCAGCAGTTTTGGCCAGGTGAACTATGGCTACACCTTC.

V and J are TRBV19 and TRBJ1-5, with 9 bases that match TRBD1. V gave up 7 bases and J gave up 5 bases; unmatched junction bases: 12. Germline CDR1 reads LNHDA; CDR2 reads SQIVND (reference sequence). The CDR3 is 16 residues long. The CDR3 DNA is TGTGCCAGTAATAATCCCGGGACAGGGACCGATCAGCCCCAGCATTTT. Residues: CASNNPGTGTDQPQHF.

DNA of the CDR3: TGTGCCAGCAGTTTAATGGGGGCGAGTCAGCCCCAGCATTTT. It codes for CASSLMGASQPQHF. The chain carries TRBV28 and TRBJ1-5, with D perhaps TRBD1 (6 bases). Trimming stripped 2 bases from V and 6 bases from J, with 11 bases between. CDR3 size: 14 residues. Germline CDR1 reads MDHEN; CDR2 reads SYDVKM. Looking up the rest from reference TRBV28 and TRBJ1-5 gives the full variable domain: DVKVTQSSRYLVKRTGEKVFLECVQDMDHENMFWYRQDPGLGLRLIYFSYDVKMKEKGDIPEGYSVSREKKERFSLILESASTNQTSMYLCASSLMGASQPQHFGDGTRLSIL.

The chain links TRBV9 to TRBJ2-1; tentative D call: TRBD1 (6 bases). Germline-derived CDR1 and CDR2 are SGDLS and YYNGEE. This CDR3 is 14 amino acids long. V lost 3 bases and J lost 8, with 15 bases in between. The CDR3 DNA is TGTGCCAGCAGCGGAATACAGGGTGCCGATGAGCAGTTCTTC. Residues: CASSGIQGADEQFF. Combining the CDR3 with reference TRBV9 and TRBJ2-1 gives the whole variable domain DSGVTQTPKHLITATGQRVTLRCSPRSGDLSVYWYQQSLDQGLQFLIQYYNGEERAKGNILERFSAQQFPDLHSELNLSSLELGDSALYFCASSGIQGADEQFFGPGTRLTVL.

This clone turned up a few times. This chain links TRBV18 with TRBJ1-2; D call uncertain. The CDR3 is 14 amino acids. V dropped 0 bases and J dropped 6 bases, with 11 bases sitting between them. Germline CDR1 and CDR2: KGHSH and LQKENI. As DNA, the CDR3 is TGTGCCAGCTCACCACCCCGGAGATTGGATGGCTACACCTTC. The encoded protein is CASSPPRRLDGYTF. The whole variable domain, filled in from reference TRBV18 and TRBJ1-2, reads NAGVMQNPRHLVRRRGQEARLRCSPMKGHSHVYWYRQLPEEGLKFMVYLQKENIIDESGMPKERFSAEFPKEGPSILRIQQVVRGDSAAYFCASSPPRRLDGYTFGSGTRLTVV.

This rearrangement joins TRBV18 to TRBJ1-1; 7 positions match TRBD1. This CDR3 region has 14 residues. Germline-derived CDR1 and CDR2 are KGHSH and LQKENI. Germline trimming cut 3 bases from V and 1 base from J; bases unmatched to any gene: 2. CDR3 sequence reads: CASSPGQPNTEAFF. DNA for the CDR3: TGTGCCAGCTCACCGGGACAGCCGAACACTGAAGCTTTCTTT.

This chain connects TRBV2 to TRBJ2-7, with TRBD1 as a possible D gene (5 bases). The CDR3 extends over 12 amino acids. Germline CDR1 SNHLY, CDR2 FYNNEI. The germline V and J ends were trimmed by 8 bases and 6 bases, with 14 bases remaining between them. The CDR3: CASCYRPAEQYF. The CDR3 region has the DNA TGTGCCAGCTGCTACAGGCCGGCCGAGCAGTACTTC.

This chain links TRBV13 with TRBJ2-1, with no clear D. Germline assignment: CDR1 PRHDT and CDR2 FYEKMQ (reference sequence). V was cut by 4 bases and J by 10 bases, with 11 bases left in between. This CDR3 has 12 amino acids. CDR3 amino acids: CASSSGWAEQFF. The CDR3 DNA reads TGTGCCAGCAGCTCCGGTTGGGCGGAGCAGTTCTTC.

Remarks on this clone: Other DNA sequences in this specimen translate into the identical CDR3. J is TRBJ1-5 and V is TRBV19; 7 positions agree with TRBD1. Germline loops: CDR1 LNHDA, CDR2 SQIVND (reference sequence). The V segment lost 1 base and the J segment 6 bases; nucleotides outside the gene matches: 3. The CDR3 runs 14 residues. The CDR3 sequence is CASSIGQGGQPQHF. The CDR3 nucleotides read TGTGCCAGTAGTATAGGACAGGGTGGTCAGCCCCAGCATTTT.

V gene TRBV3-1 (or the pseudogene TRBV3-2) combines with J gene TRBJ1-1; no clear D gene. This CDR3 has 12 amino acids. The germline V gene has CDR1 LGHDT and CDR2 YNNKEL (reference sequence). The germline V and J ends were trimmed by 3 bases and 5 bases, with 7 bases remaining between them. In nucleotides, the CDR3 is TGTGCCAGCAGCCAGTACGGGACTGAAGCTTTCTTT. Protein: CASSQYGTEAFF.

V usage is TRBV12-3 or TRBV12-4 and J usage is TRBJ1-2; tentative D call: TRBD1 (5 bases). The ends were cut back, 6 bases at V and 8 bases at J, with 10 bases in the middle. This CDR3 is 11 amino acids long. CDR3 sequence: CASSPGYGYTF. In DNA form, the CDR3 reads TGTGCCAGCAGCCCAGGGTACGGCTACACCTTC.

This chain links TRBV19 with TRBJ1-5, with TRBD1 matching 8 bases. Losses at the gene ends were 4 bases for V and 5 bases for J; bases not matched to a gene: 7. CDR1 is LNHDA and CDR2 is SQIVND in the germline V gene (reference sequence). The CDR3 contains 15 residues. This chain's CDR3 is CASSTGQGRDQPQHF. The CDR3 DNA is TGTGCCAGTAGTACCGGACAGGGAAGAGATCAGCCCCAGCATTTT.

The CDR3 loop is CASSQAEATYEQYF. In DNA form, the CDR3 reads TGTGCCAGCAGCCAAGCCGAGGCCACCTACGAGCAGTACTTC. The V and J genes are TRBV7-9 and TRBJ2-7; no definite D call. CDR3 size: 14 residues. V was cut by 5 bases and J by 2 bases, with 13 bases left in between. Germline V gene sequence: CDR1 SEHNR, CDR2 FQNEAQ (reference sequence).

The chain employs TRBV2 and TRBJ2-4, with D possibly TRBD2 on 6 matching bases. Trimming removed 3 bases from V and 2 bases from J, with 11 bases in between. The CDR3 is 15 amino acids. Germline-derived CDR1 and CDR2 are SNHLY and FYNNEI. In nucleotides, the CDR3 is TGTGCCAGCAGTGATTGGGGGGAGACCAAAAACATTCAGTACTTC. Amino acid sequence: CASSDWGETKNIQYF.

The CDR3 is CASSPQTEGWTEAFF. The DNA of the CDR3 is TGTGCCAGCTCACCACAGACGGAGGGGTGGACTGAAGCTTTCTTT. This chain links TRBV18 with TRBJ1-1, with TRBD1 as a possible D gene (5 bases). The CDR3 sequence is 15 residues long. Per germline, CDR1 KGHSH and CDR2 LQKENI. V shed 1 base and J shed 5 bases, with 14 bases lying between them.

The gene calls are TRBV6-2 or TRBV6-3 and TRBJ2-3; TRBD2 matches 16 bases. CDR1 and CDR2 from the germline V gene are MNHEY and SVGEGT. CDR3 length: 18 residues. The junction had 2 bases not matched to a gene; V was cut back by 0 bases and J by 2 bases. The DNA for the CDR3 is TGTGCCAGCAGTTACTCGGGACTAGCGGGGGGGTACACAGATACGCAGTATTTT. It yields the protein CASSYSGLAGGYTDTQYF.

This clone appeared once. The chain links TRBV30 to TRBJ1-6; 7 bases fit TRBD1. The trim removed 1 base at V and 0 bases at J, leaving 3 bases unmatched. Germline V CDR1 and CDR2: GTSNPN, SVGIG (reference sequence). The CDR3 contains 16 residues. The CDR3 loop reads CAWSAGQSSYNSPLHF. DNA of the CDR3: TGTGCCTGGAGTGCGGGACAGAGCTCCTATAATTCACCCCTCCACTTT.

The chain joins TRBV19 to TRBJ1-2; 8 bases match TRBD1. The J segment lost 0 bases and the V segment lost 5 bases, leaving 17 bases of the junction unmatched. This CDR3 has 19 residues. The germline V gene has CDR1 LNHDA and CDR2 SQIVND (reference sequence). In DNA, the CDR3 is TGTGCCAGTAGTGGATGGGGCTCCGCAGGGGGCGGAACTAACTATGGCTACACCTTC. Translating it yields CASSGWGSAGGGTNYGYTF.